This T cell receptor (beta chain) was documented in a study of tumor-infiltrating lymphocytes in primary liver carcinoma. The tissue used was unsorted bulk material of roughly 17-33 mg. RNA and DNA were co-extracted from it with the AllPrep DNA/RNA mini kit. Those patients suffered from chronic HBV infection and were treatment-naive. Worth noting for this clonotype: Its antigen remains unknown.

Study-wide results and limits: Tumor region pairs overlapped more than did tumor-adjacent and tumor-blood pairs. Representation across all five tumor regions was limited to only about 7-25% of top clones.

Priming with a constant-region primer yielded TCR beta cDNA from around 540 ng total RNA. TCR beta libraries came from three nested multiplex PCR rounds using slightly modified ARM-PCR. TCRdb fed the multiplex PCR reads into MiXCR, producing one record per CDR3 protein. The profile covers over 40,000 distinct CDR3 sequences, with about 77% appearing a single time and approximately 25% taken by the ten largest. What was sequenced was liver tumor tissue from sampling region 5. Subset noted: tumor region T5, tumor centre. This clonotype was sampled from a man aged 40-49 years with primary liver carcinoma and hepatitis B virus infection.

The CDR3 DNA reads TGCAGCGTTGAAAATGTCGCACGAGGAGAGACCCAGTACTTC. Its translation: CSVENVARGETQYF. The V and J genes are TRBV29-1 and TRBJ2-5; no clear D gene. Germline-derived CDR1 and CDR2 are SQVTM and ANQGSEA. V was trimmed by 2 bases and J by 4 bases, leaving 14 bases between them. The CDR3 has 14 amino acids.